The 22 T cell receptor beta chains below come from one sample, sequenced in a study of cytomegalovirus exposure and HLA in healthy donors. The PCR was carried out with 60 Vbeta primers and 13 Jbeta primers. Assay: immunoSEQ multiplex PCR; the TCRdb copy retains only in-frame clones and omits some. The repertoire has more than 95,000 clones, 65% to 85% of them found once; the top ten carry roughly 3%. The sequenced sample consisted of PBMCs. The origin of the receptors is a female donor in good health and CMV-seropositive.

This clone was seen more than once but under ten times. The V gene is TRBV5-1, the J gene TRBJ2-3, with TRBD1 matching over 10 bases. With 4 bases clipped from V and 4 bases from J, the junction kept 6 bases outside the gene matches. Germline V CDR1 and CDR2: SGHRS, YFSETQ. The CDR3 extends over 15 amino acids. This CDR3 is CASSQGTGVADTQYF. The CDR3 nucleotides read TGCGCCAGCAGCCAGGGGACAGGGGTTGCAGATACGCAGTATTTT.

The gene calls are TRBV4-3 and TRBJ1-2, with TRBD1 as a possible D gene (5 bases). V was trimmed by 4 bases and J by 2 bases, leaving 26 bases between them. The germline V gene has CDR1 LGHNA and CDR2 YSLEER. This CDR3 has 19 residues. The DNA of the CDR3 is TGCGCCAGCAGCCCCACGGGCGGGGCTATAACCCACCGAAACTATGGCTACACCTTC. Amino acid sequence: CASSPTGGAITHRNYGYTF.

This chain links TRBV10-3 with TRBJ2-7, with D perhaps TRBD1 (5 bases). Germline CDR1 and CDR2: ENHRY and SYGVKD. The CDR3 length is 14 residues. The ends were cut back, 8 bases at V and 0 bases at J, with 14 bases in the middle. The CDR3: CAIAPGRDSYEQYF. In nucleotides, the CDR3 is TGTGCCATCGCCCCGGGCAGGGACTCCTACGAGCAGTACTTC.

The rearrangement links TRBV28 to TRBJ2-7, with TRBD2 matching 10 bases. The germline gives CDR1 MDHEN, CDR2 SYDVKM. The CDR3 consists of 14 residues. V trimming: 11 bases; J trimming: 2 bases; junction bases outside the gene matches: 9. This CDR3 is CAVARTSGPYEQYF. In DNA form, the CDR3 reads TGTGCCGTAGCTCGGACTAGCGGTCCCTACGAGCAGTACTTC.

This clone was seen once. The chain joins TRBV7-9 to TRBJ2-5, with 8 bases that match TRBD2. Trimming at V came to 0 bases and at J to 1 base, leaving 4 bases not matched to a gene. Germline CDR1 SEHNR, CDR2 FQNEAQ (reference sequence). The CDR3 runs to 16 residues. CDR3 protein: CASSLAGRGSQETQYF. The CDR3 coding sequence is TGTGCCAGCAGCTTAGCCGGGAGGGGTTCCCAAGAGACCCAGTACTTC.

This clone is labeled medium-sized. The chain uses TRBV4-3 and TRBJ2-1; TRBD2 is a possible D gene (6 bases). The V and J ends lost 4 bases and 4 bases respectively, with 17 bases between them. The CDR3 runs 16 residues. CDR1 and CDR2 (germline): LGHNA, YSLEER. Here the CDR3 DNA reads TGCGCCAGCAGCCGGAGTCCGGAGGGAGAATACAATGAGCAGTTCTTC. Its translation is CASSRSPEGEYNEQFF.

The chain combines TRBV18 with TRBJ2-2, with 7 bases matching TRBD2. The ends lost 3 bases at V and 3 bases at J; junction bases unmatched: 4. The CDR3 length is 15 residues. The germline V gene encodes CDR1 KGHSH and CDR2 LQKENI. Here the CDR3 reads CASSPLAGDTGELFF. CDR3 DNA: TGTGCCAGCTCACCTCTGGCGGGGGACACCGGGGAGCTGTTTTTT.

The chain couples TRBV5-1 to TRBJ2-2; possibly TRBD2 for D (5 bases). Germline V CDR1 and CDR2: SGHRS, YFSETQ. The CDR3 is made up of 14 amino acids. The V end was cut by 2 bases, the J end by 6 bases, with 11 bases between. CDR3 region: CASSFRGVPGELFF. The CDR3 DNA reads TGCGCCAGCAGCTTCCGGGGTGTTCCCGGGGAGCTGTTTTTT.

The chain recombines TRBV7-9 with TRBJ1-2; D gene ambiguous. This CDR3 comprises 13 residues. V shed 5 bases and J shed 4 bases, with 11 bases lying between them. Germline V gene data show CDR1 as SEHNR and CDR2 as FQNEAQ (reference sequence). The CDR3 DNA reads TGTGCCAGCAGCGTGAACAGTCTCTATGGCTACACCTTC. Protein sequence: CASSVNSLYGYTF.

The genes are TRBV6-4 and TRBJ2-3; no reliable D call. The germline V gene has CDR1 MRHNA and CDR2 SNTAGT. The CDR3 length is 13 residues. Trimming cost V 2 bases and J 6 bases, with 9 bases left between them. CDR3: CASSDKDSDTQYF. The CDR3 region has the DNA TGTGCCAGCAGTGACAAGGATAGCGATACGCAGTATTTT.

The V call is TRBV18, the J call TRBJ2-2; D may be TRBD2 (5 bases). There are 15 residues in the CDR3. The germline CDR1 and CDR2 sequences are KGHSH and LQKENI. V gave up 4 bases and J gave up 3 bases, with 12 bases separating them. CDR3 amino acids: CASSRGAGDTGELFF. The DNA for the CDR3 is TGTGCCAGCTCACGGGGAGCTGGGGACACCGGGGAGCTGTTTTTT.

The chain combines TRBV19 with TRBJ1-3; a weak D match, TRBD1 (5 bases). This CDR3 is 15 amino acids long. From germline, CDR1 is LNHDA and CDR2 SQIVND (reference sequence). V shed 3 bases and J shed 2 bases, with 11 bases lying between them. This chain's CDR3 is CASSIGAGPGNTIYF. The CDR3, as DNA: TGTGCCAGTAGTATCGGAGCAGGGCCTGGAAACACCATATATTTT.

The V call is TRBV28, the J call TRBJ1-1, with D possibly TRBD1 on 6 matching bases. Trimming pared 5 bases from V and 3 bases from J, leaving 16 bases between. The CDR3 is 15 amino acids. Germline lookup yields CDR1 MDHEN and CDR2 SYDVKM. Here the CDR3 DNA reads TGTGCCAGCAGTCTATCGTTAACAGGGTACACTGAAGCTTTCTTT. Translating it yields CASSLSLTGYTEAFF.

The chain joins TRBV9 to TRBJ2-1, with TRBD2 as a possible D gene (5 bases). The CDR3 has 14 residues. Trimming cost V 2 bases and J 4 bases, with 10 bases left between them. Germline assignment: CDR1 SGDLS and CDR2 YYNGEE. The CDR3 DNA sequence: TGTGCCAGCAGCGTCAGCCGGGGTTACAATGAGCAGTTCTTC. Translation: CASSVSRGYNEQFF.

This clone occurred a few times. The chain uses TRBV30 and TRBJ1-2; no clear D gene. Trimming removed 6 bases from V and 1 base from J, with 9 bases in between. The CDR3 consists of 12 residues. Per the germline V gene, CDR1 is GTSNPN and CDR2 is SVGIG (reference sequence). CDR3 residues: CACLESNYGYTF. The CDR3 coding sequence is TGTGCCTGCCTAGAGAGTAACTATGGCTACACCTTC.

The chain employs TRBV7-8 and TRBJ1-2; D gene ambiguous. Trimming stripped 5 bases from V and 6 bases from J, with 13 bases between. The germline V gene has CDR1 SGHVS and CDR2 FQNEAQ. This CDR3 region has 13 residues. CDR3 bases: TGTGCCAGCAGCCCCCGGGGTTGGAATGGCTACACCTTC. This gives the protein CASSPRGWNGYTF.

The genes are TRBV4-3 and TRBJ2-3; 12 bases align to TRBD1. This CDR3 has 17 amino acids. Germline CDR1 is LGHNA and CDR2 is YSLEER. J gave up 4 bases and V 2 bases, and 7 bases lay outside the gene matches. The CDR3 region is CASSQSGTGGRADTQYF. The DNA of the CDR3 is TGCGCCAGCAGCCAATCGGGGACAGGGGGCCGAGCAGATACGCAGTATTTT.

This clone was counted a few times. The rearrangement joins TRBV11-2 to TRBJ2-2; perhaps TRBD1 as D (5 bases). The CDR3 contains 15 residues. The V end lost 7 bases, the J end lost 1 base, and 13 bases lay between the germline ends. Germline CDR1 is SGHAT and CDR2 is FQNNGV. The CDR3 spells CASIPQGLNTGELFF. CDR3 bases: TGTGCCAGCATCCCCCAGGGCCTGAACACCGGGGAGCTGTTTTTT.

The chain recombines TRBV9 with TRBJ1-3; no firm D call. Germline V gives CDR1 SGDLS, CDR2 YYNGEE. CDR3 length: 12 residues. The V gene lost 0 bases and the J gene lost 4 bases, with 2 bases spanning the gap. CDR3 residues: CASSVAGNTIYF. DNA for the CDR3: TGTGCCAGCAGCGTAGCGGGAAACACCATATATTTT. Filled out from reference TRBV9 and TRBJ1-3, the complete variable domain reads DSGVTQTPKHLITATGQRVTLRCSPRSGDLSVYWYQQSLDQGLQFLIQYYNGEERAKGNILERFSAQQFPDLHSELNLSSLELGDSALYFCASSVAGNTIYFGEGSWLTVV.

V gene TRBV11-1 combines with J gene TRBJ1-2; no firm D call. CDR1 is SGHAT, CDR2 FQDESV, per germline (reference sequence). This CDR3 is built from 14 residues. V lost 4 bases to trimming and J lost 5 bases, with 14 bases between them. The CDR3 reads CASSSTIQPYGYTF. CDR3 nucleotide sequence: TGTGCCAGCAGCTCAACCATACAGCCGTATGGCTACACCTTC.

The count of this clone is one. The rearrangement uses TRBV28 and TRBJ1-5, with D possibly being TRBD1 (5 bases). CDR1 is MDHEN, CDR2 SYDVKM, per germline. The CDR3 totals 15 residues. V was cut by 6 bases and J by 6 bases, with 18 bases left in between. The CDR3 DNA follows: TGTGCCAGCAGCCTGGGTAACAGGTTAAGTCAGCCCCAGCATTTT. It specifies CASSLGNRLSQPQHF.

The V and J genes are TRBV6-1 and TRBJ1-2, with D tentatively TRBD1 (5 bases). V lost 7 bases, J lost 6 bases, and 18 bases lay in between. The CDR3 totals 14 residues. CDR1 and CDR2 from the germline V gene are MNHNS and SASEGT. The DNA of the CDR3 is TGTGCCAGCACCGAGGGGAGGACGGCTAATGGCTACACCTTC. It translates to CASTEGRTANGYTF.